This TCR beta chain was sequenced in a study of T cell responses to AZD1222 COVID-19 vaccine (dated by TCRdb to about 2021). For the wider study: AZD1222 recipients whose second dose came at about 4 weeks and those whose second dose came at about 12 weeks were combined into one group, since spike-specific TCR depth and breadth did not differ between the two schedules. TCR sequencing covered 230 to 250 trial participants: nearly 210 given two doses of AZD1222 and approximately 25 given two doses of MenACWY control vaccine. Trial participants were enrolled into age subgroups of 18-55, 56-69 and 70-plus years, which contained about 160, 30 and 59 TCR-sequenced participants, respectively.

Broader findings and caveats from the paper: Participants were mostly white British and included more females than males, and it was suggested by the authors that clonal diversity may have been underestimated. Because no day 14 peak-response samples were available, repertoires were characterized only after the peak T cell response. CD4 TCRs associated with the vaccine covered the entire spike protein, and the dominant responses were in regions 160-218 and 743-854. Reportedly, close to half of the unique spike-specific TCRs recognized epitopes lying outside the regions that are mutated in the B.1.351 and B.1.1.7 variants. Conclusions about previously exposed vaccinees are limited because only a handful of AZD1222 recipients were SARS-CoV-2 seropositive at baseline. The 56-69-year group was small, and its depth increase did not reach significance, likely because of low power. After two AZD1222 doses, spike-specific TCR breadth and depth were significantly higher than at day 0 and than in MenACWY recipients.

The CDR3 regions of human TCRbeta chains were analyzed by immunosequencing. As for how the authors treated the data: TCRs in the repertoires were matched against a reference library of SARS-CoV-2-specific TCRs that had been generated with the MIRA antigen-specificity platform. Breadth was defined as the fraction of unique TCRs that were SARS-CoV-2-associated. Depth was defined as the fraction of total T cells that were SARS-CoV-2-associated. Each spike-specific TCR was assigned to its reactive spike region and to a CD4 or CD8 class using the MIRA data. Log10-transformed breadth and depth values were compared by one-way ANOVA with Sidak's multiple comparisons tests. Entries here come from immuneACCESS through TCRdb and include only in-frame sequences with V and J called. Some clones fail to appear in such tables; in the studies checked, an unresolved V gene covers under half of the shortfall, and the cause of the remainder is unknown. V, J and clone size were drawn from that table, and D and trimming were deduced from the DNA. The sample has 130,000 to 150,000 clones on record, roughly 90% of them singletons. The ten top clones hold over 1.5% of the sample.

Reading the label with the study, this specimen's time point is: baseline before first vaccination. Vaccinee samples were obtained from the UK trials COV001 and COV002, which included a single-blind randomized controlled phase 2/3 trial of AZD1222 (ChAdOx1 nCoV-19) in healthy adults. For TCRbeta chain sequencing, PBMC samples were collected from trial participants at day 0 and at day 28 after the second dose. With respect to this clone: The target of this receptor is not known. No qualities accompany the bases; no much larger clone lies one base away.

This specimen consisted of peripheral blood, obtained on day 0 of AZD1222 vaccination. The TCR sequence derives from an adult in good health.

For the CDR3, the sequence is CASSLVGSQAGELFF. Read as DNA, the sequence is TGTGCCAGCAGCTTAGTCGGTAGCCAGGCCGGGGAGCTGTTTTTT. The chain couples TRBV7-2 to TRBJ2-2; no D gene call is confident. Between the V and J ends, shortened by 1 base and 6 bases respectively, the junction contains 12 bases. CDR3 length: 15 amino acids, cysteine to phenylalanine. CDR3 DNA is the only sequence kept; it has 45 bases, read in frame from the first base. Taken from the germline V gene, the CDR1 and CDR2 loops are SGHTA and FQGNSA.